One sample yielded the 5 T cell receptor beta chains listed below, sequenced in a study of shared clonotypes between healthy human individuals. Produced via immunoSEQ multiplex PCR; TCRdb's table is partial and in-frame only. The sample lists roughly 1,000,000 clones; 70% to 80% were seen once. Sequencing was done on a sample of memory CD4+ T cells from PBMCs. As for subset: CD45RA-negative fraction. All receptors come from a young man in good health. Some clones in this sample may be carry-over from other donors' samples.

This clone came up a few times. The CDR3 spells CASSLSPGSGSFTGELFF. The CDR3, as DNA: TGTGCCAGCTCGCTGTCCCCCGGGTCCGGGAGCTTCACCGGGGAGCTGTTTTTT. This chain joins TRBV18 and TRBJ2-2, with D maybe TRBD2 (6 bases). The V gene's germline CDR1 is KGHSH and CDR2 LQKENI. V lost 6 bases, J lost 4 bases, and 24 bases lay in between. The CDR3 loop spans 18 amino acids. Variable domain in full (rest from reference TRBV18 and TRBJ2-2): NAGVMQNPRHLVRRRGQEARLRCSPMKGHSHVYWYRQLPEEGLKFMVYLQKENIIDESGMPKERFSAEFPKEGPSILRIQQVVRGDSAAYFCASSLSPGSGSFTGELFFGEGSRLTVL.

The rearrangement joins TRBV19 to TRBJ2-1; D is unclear. Trimming cost V 3 bases and J 10 bases, with 13 bases left between them. The length of the CDR3 is 13 residues. Germline values: CDR1 LNHDA, CDR2 SQIVND (reference sequence). Here the CDR3 DNA reads TGTGCCAGTAGTATTGGGCGACTCAGGGAGCAGTTCTTC. This translates into CASSIGRLREQFF.

This clone has a count of ten or more. The chain joins TRBV11-2 to TRBJ2-2; D might be TRBD1 (5 bases). The CDR3 consists of 16 residues. Per the germline V gene, CDR1 is SGHAT and CDR2 is FQNNGV. Deletions cut 2 bases from V and 3 bases from J, with 13 bases between. CDR3 nucleotide sequence: TGTGCCAGCAGCTTAAACCCAGGCAGGGACACCGGGGAGCTGTTTTTT. Amino acids: CASSLNPGRDTGELFF.

The chain recombines TRBV28 with TRBJ1-1; perhaps TRBD1 as D (5 bases). CDR3 size: 12 residues. V lost 3 bases to trimming and J lost 8 bases, with 10 bases between them. Germline V lookup: CDR1 MDHEN, CDR2 SYDVKM. DNA for the CDR3: TGTGCCAGCAGTTTGCGACAGCTAGAAGCTTTCTTT. Protein sequence: CASSLRQLEAFF.

The table lists this clone with a few counts. The V call is TRBV5-1, the J call TRBJ2-7; 14 positions match TRBD2. CDR3 size: 14 residues. Trimming cost V 4 bases and J 6 bases; bases outside gene matches: 3. CDR1 is SGHRS, CDR2 YFSETQ, per germline. CDR3 DNA: TGCGCCAGCAGCGAGGGGACTAGCGGGGGCGAGCAGTACTTC. Translated, it gives CASSEGTSGGEQYF.